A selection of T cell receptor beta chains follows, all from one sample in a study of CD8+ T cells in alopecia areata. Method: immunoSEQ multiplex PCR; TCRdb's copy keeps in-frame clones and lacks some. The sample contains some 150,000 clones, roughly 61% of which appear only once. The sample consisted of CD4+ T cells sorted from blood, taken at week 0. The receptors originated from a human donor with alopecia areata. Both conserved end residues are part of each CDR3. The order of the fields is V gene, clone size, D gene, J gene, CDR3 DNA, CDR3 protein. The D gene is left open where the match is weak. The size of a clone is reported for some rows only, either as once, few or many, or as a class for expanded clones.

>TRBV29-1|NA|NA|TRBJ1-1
TGCAGCGCCCTCGGTCGTAAGGCTTTCTTT
CSALGRKAFF
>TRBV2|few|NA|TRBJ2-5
TGTGCCAGCAGTGATGATGGGGCGTGGGAGACCCAGTACTTC
CASSDDGAWETQYF
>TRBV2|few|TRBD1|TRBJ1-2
TGTGCCAGCAGGGCTACAGGGGACTATGGCTACACCTTC
CASRATGDYGYTF
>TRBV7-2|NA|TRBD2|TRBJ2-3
TGTGCCAGCAACCTTTTGGGCGGGGGGGCCCAGCCAGATACGCAGTATTTT
CASNLLGGGAQPDTQYF
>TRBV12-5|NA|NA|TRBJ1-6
TGTGCTAGTGGTTTAGGAGTAAATTCACCCCTCCACTTT
CASGLGVNSPLHF
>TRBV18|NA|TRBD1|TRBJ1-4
TGTGCCAGCTCACCGGGACAGGGAAAGAGGGATAATGAAAAACTGTTTTTT
CASSPGQGKRDNEKLFF
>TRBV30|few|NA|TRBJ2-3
TGTGCCTGGGAGCTCTCCGGGGCCGACACAGATACGCAGTATTTT
CAWELSGADTDTQYF
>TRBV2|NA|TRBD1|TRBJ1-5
TGTGCCAGCAGTGGGACAGGGGGCGTTCAGCCCCAGCATTTT
CASSGTGGVQPQHF
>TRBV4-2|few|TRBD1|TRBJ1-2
TGTGCCAGCAGCCAACAGGGGGCTCCTAACTATGGCTACACCTTC
CASSQQGAPNYGYTF
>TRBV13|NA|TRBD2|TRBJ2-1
TGTGCCAGCAGTTTACTCGGGGGGAGTGAGCAGTTCTTC
CASSLLGGSEQFF
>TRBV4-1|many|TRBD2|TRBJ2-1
TGCGCCAGCAGCCAAGTAGATATGGGCTTTCGGGGGGGCAATGAGCAGTTCTTC
CASSQVDMGFRGGNEQFF
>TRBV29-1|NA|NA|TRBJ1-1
TGCAGCGTTGAAGATCTGAGTTTAAGGGTGTCGAACACTGAAGCTTTCTTT
CSVEDLSLRVSNTEAFF
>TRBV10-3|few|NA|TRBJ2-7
TGTGCCATGAGGGACCCCACTACCTCCTACGAGCAGTACTTC
CAMRDPTTSYEQYF
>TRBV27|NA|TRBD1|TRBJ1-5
TGTGCCAGCGCCAAGGACCGGGTAGAGGGGGCTCAACAGCCCCAGCATTTT
CASAKDRVEGAQQPQHF
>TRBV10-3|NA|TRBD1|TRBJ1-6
TGTGCCATCAGCCAGGACAGGGGGCGGAATTCACCCCTCCACTTT
CAISQDRGRNSPLHF
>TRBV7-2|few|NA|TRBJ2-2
TGTGCCAGCAGCTTTTCTCCGGACACCGGGGAGCTGTTTTTT
CASSFSPDTGELFF
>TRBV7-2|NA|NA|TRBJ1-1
TGTGCCAGCAGCTACACAGGGACCGAGAACACTGAAGCTTTCTTT
CASSYTGTENTEAFF
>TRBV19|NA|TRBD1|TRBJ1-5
TGTGCCAGTAGTACGGAGGGGGCCGGTGGATGGGGCCAGCATTTT
CASSTEGAGGWGQHF
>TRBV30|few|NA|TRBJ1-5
TGTGCCTTCAGGGGCCCGGGGGGCAATCAGCCCCAGCATTTT
CAFRGPGGNQPQHF
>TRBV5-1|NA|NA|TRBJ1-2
TGCGCCAGCAGCTTCGGGACAAGAGGTGGCTACACCTTC
CASSFGTRGGYTF
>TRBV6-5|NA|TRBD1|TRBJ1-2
TGTGCCAGCAGTGAAAGGGGGCGAGGCTATGGCTACACCTTC
CASSERGRGYGYTF
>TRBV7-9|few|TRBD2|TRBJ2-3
TGTGCCAGCAGCTTAATTAGCGGGAGCACAGATACGCAGTATTTT
CASSLISGSTDTQYF
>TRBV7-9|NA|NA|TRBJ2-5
TGTGCCAGCAGCTTAGGTGACTGGGAGACCCAGTACTTC
CASSLGDWETQYF
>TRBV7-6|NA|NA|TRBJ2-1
TGTGCCAGCAGCCCCAGGGGAGGGTTGCACGATGAGCAGTTCTTC
CASSPRGGLHDEQFF
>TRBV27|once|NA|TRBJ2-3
TGTGCCAGCAGCTCTAGGCCCCCAGATACGCAGTATTTT
CASSSRPPDTQYF
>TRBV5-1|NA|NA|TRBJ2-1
TGCGCCAGCAGCCTAGGGGAGACTAGTAACAATGAGCAGTTCTTC
CASSLGETSNNEQFF
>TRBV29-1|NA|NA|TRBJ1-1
TGCAGCGTTGAAGATTCACGTTTTTCTGAAGCTTTCTTT
CSVEDSRFSEAFF
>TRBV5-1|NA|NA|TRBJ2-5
TGCGCCAGCAGCTACCAGCAAGAGACCCAGTACTTC
CASSYQQETQYF